Listed below are T cell receptor beta chains from one sample, sequenced in a study of blood T cell repertoires in COVID-19. Clones were sequenced by immunoSEQ multiplex PCR, and TCRdb holds only the in-frame ones, with some missing. Of approximately 130,000 clones listed, about 86% are singletons. The sequenced sample was PBMCs or T cells enriched from blood (not recorded which). These receptors all stem from a woman aged 50 to 60 who had recovered from COVID-19. The CDR3 runs from the conserved cysteine through the conserved F or W. Fields, in order: J gene, D gene, V gene, clone size, CDR3 protein, CDR3 DNA. The D gene is left open where the match is weak. Only part of the rows carry a size: once, few, many, or a class if the clone is expanded.

>TRBJ2-7|TRBD1|TRBV28|NA
CASRPGDRDYEQYF
TGTGCCAGCAGGCCCGGGGACAGGGATTACGAGCAGTACTTC
>TRBJ2-2|NA|TRBV27|NA
CASSLGLTGLNTGELFF
TGTGCCAGCAGTTTAGGGCTGACAGGCCTGAACACCGGGGAGCTGTTTTTT
>TRBJ1-1|NA|TRBV5-1|NA
CASSLEFGSEAFF
TGCGCCAGCAGCTTGGAGTTTGGCAGTGAAGCTTTCTTT
>TRBJ2-7|TRBD1|TRBV2|few
CATRDRHYEQYF
TGTGCCACCCGGGACAGGCACTACGAGCAGTACTTC
>TRBJ2-7|NA|TRBV27|NA
CASSSGYEQYF
TGTGCCAGCAGTTCAGGCTACGAGCAGTACTTC
>TRBJ2-1|TRBD2|TRBV7-6|once
CASSPTSGGIREQFF
TGTGCCAGCAGCCCGACTAGCGGGGGAATCCGTGAGCAGTTCTTC
>TRBJ1-1|TRBD1|TRBV9|NA
CASSVSDRGLEDTEAFF
TGTGCCAGCAGCGTATCGGACAGGGGGCTAGAGGACACTGAAGCTTTCTTT
>TRBJ1-2|TRBD1|TRBV6-5|NA
CASSYSPGGGRYGYTF
TGTGCCAGCAGTTATAGCCCAGGGGGAGGACGATATGGCTACACCTTC
>TRBJ1-5|TRBD1|TRBV10-2|NA
CASSGPGTGGNQPQHF
TGCGCCAGCAGTGGCCCCGGGACAGGAGGCAATCAGCCCCAGCATTTT
>TRBJ1-1|NA|TRBV10-1|NA
CASSESGMSGSTEAFF
TGCGCCAGCAGTGAGTCAGGGATGAGTGGGAGCACTGAAGCTTTCTTT
>TRBJ2-5|NA|TRBV4-1|once
CASSQGLMETQYF
TGCGCCAGCAGCCAAGGCCTAATGGAGACCCAGTACTTC
>TRBJ2-7|TRBD2|TRBV11-2|NA
CASSSTQGGLAREQYF
TGTGCCAGCAGCTCGACCCAGGGCGGACTAGCCAGAGAGCAGTACTTC
>TRBJ2-5|NA|TRBV11-2|once
CASSLAGRGQETQYF
TGTGCCAGCAGCCTGGCAGGGAGGGGGCAAGAGACCCAGTACTTC
>TRBJ2-1|NA|TRBV5-6|few
CASSPWGGHNEQFF
TGTGCCAGCAGCCCGTGGGGGGGGCACAATGAGCAGTTCTTC
>TRBJ2-7|NA|TRBV19|NA
CASSPRDLLGEQYF
TGTGCCAGTAGTCCCAGGGACTTACTGGGGGAGCAGTACTTC
>TRBJ1-1|NA|TRBV9|NA
CASSPSGQGKAFF
TGTGCCAGCAGCCCGAGTGGGCAGGGCAAAGCTTTCTTT
>TRBJ2-7|NA|TRBV19|NA
CASSRRVDYEQYF
TGTGCCAGTAGTCGCAGGGTGGACTACGAGCAGTACTTC
>TRBJ1-4|TRBD1|TRBV2|NA
CASGGAGGVKKEKLFF
TGTGCCAGCGGGGGGGCAGGGGGCGTGAAAAAAGAAAAACTGTTTTTT
>TRBJ2-1|TRBD2|TRBV5-6|NA
CASSLALAGNHEQFF
TGTGCCAGCAGCTTGGCCTTAGCGGGGAACCATGAGCAGTTCTTC
>TRBJ2-7|NA|TRBV5-4|NA
CASSLTAGRSSYEQYF
TGTGCCAGCAGCTTGACCGCGGGGCGCTCCTCCTACGAGCAGTACTTC
>TRBJ1-1|TRBD1|TRBV9|NA
CASSGDSPEAFF
TGTGCCAGCAGCGGGGACAGCCCTGAAGCTTTCTTT
>TRBJ1-1|TRBD1|TRBV6-4|NA
CASSVTLGQGAIAFF
TGTGCCAGCAGTGTTACCCTAGGACAGGGGGCGATAGCTTTCTTT
>TRBJ1-4|NA|TRBV28|NA
CASRFGSEKLFF
TGTGCCAGCAGGTTCGGTAGTGAAAAACTGTTTTTT
>TRBJ2-2|NA|TRBV7-2|NA
CASSQGLLNTGELFF
TGTGCCAGCAGCCAGGGACTGTTGAACACCGGGGAGCTGTTTTTT
>TRBJ1-6|NA|TRBV27|once
CASATGSLSPLHF
TGTGCCAGCGCCACAGGGTCATTGTCACCCCTCCACTTT
>TRBJ1-5|TRBD1|TRBV6-2/TRBV6-3|NA
CASSYGTDIVYQPQHF
TGTGCCAGCAGTTATGGGACAGACATAGTCTATCAGCCCCAGCATTTT
>TRBJ2-5|TRBD2|TRBV6-5|NA
CASSYVRRGGPETQYF
TGTGCCAGCAGTTACGTCCGGCGGGGGGGCCCCGAGACCCAGTACTTC
>TRBJ2-2|NA|TRBV30|NA
CAWMEGLAGELFF
TGTGCCTGGATGGAGGGTCTGGCCGGGGAGCTGTTTTTT
>TRBJ2-5|TRBD2|TRBV7-8|NA
CASRIRGGGETQYF
TGTGCCAGCCGTATACGGGGGGGCGGGGAGACCCAGTACTTC
>TRBJ2-7|TRBD1|TRBV6-1|NA
CASSDQYGGQGVEQYF
TGTGCCAGCAGTGACCAATATGGGGGACAGGGGGTCGAGCAGTACTTC
>TRBJ2-1|TRBD1|TRBV6-5|NA
CASRRQGRYNEQFF
TGTGCCAGCAGACGACAGGGTCGCTACAATGAGCAGTTCTTC
>TRBJ1-5|NA|TRBV6-4|NA
CASSVSGDGNQPQHF
TGTGCCAGCAGTGTATCAGGGGACGGCAATCAGCCCCAGCATTTT
>TRBJ2-2|NA|TRBV6-5|NA
CASSRTDSNTGELFF
TGTGCCAGCAGTCGGACGGACTCGAACACCGGGGAGCTGTTTTTT
>TRBJ1-5|TRBD1|TRBV3-1/TRBV3-2|NA
CASSQTGGSNQPQHF
TGTGCCAGCAGCCAAACAGGGGGTAGCAATCAGCCCCAGCATTTT
>TRBJ2-7|NA|TRBV20-1|NA
CSAIQGYEQYF
TGCAGTGCTATACAGGGCTACGAGCAGTACTTC
>TRBJ2-5|NA|TRBV23-1|NA
CASSQVKLPQETQYF
TGCGCCAGCAGTCAGGTCAAACTCCCCCAAGAGACCCAGTACTTC
>TRBJ2-3|TRBD1|TRBV10-3|once
CATTGDGTDTQYF
TGTGCCACAACAGGGGACGGCACAGATACGCAGTATTTT
>TRBJ2-5|NA|TRBV9|once
CASSRGATQGRETQYF
TGTGCCAGCAGCAGAGGAGCCACGCAGGGCAGGGAGACCCAGTACTTC
>TRBJ1-1|NA|TRBV29-1|NA
CSVERRTEAFF
TGCAGCGTTGAAAGGCGGACTGAAGCTTTCTTT
>TRBJ2-7|TRBD1|TRBV28|few
CASSSLGFRQTGADEQYF
TGTGCCAGCAGTTCTTTGGGATTTCGCCAGACAGGGGCAGACGAGCAGTACTTC
>TRBJ1-5|NA|TRBV7-8|NA
CASSLRGNQPQHF
TGTGCCAGCAGCTTAAGAGGCAATCAGCCCCAGCATTTT
>TRBJ1-3|NA|TRBV9|NA
CASSVATDGNTIYF
TGTGCCAGCAGCGTAGCAACAGACGGAAACACCATATATTTT
>TRBJ2-1|TRBD2|TRBV7-9|once
CASSSIGLAGAPGNEQFF
TGTGCCAGCAGCTCAATCGGTCTAGCGGGGGCCCCCGGCAATGAGCAGTTCTTC
>TRBJ1-5|NA|TRBV5-6|once
CASSLGPTYSNQPQHF
TGTGCCAGCAGCTTGGGCCCTACTTATAGCAATCAGCCCCAGCATTTT